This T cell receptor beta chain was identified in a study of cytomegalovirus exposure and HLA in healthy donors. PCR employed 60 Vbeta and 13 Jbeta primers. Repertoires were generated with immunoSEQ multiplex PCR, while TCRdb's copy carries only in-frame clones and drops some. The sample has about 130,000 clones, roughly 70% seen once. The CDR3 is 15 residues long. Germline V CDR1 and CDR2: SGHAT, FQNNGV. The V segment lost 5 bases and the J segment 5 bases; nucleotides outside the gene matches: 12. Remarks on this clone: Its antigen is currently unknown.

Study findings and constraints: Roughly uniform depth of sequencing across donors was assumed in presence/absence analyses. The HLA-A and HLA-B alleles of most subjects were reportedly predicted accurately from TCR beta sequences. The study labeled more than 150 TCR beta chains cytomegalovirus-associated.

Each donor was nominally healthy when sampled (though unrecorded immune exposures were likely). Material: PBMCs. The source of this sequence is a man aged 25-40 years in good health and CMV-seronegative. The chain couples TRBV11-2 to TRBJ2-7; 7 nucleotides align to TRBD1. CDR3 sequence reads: CASSRTRGLRDEQYF. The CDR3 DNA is TGTGCCAGCAGCCGAACAAGGGGGCTCCGCGACGAGCAGTACTTC.